Shown below are 11 T cell receptor beta chains from a single sample sequenced in a study of blood T cell repertoires in COVID-19. The table came from immunoSEQ multiplex PCR; TCRdb's copy has only in-frame clones and leaves some out. The sample carries around 150,000 clones, 82% recorded once. Sequencing was performed on peripheral blood. These receptors all stem from a woman aged 40 to 50 with COVID-19, enrolled during active disease.

The chain links TRBV7-9 to TRBJ2-1; the match to TRBD2 covers 16 bases. Trimming at V came to 5 bases and at J to 3 bases, leaving 7 bases not matched to a gene. The germline gives CDR1 SEHNR, CDR2 FQNEAQ (reference sequence). The CDR3 is made up of 18 amino acids. The CDR3 DNA follows: TGTGCCAGCAGCCCGGGACTAGCGGGGGGGCCGCGCTACAATGAGCAGTTCTTC. Translated: CASSPGLAGGPRYNEQFF.

The chain combines TRBV5-6 with TRBJ2-7; D might be TRBD1 (5 bases). Trimming took off 2 bases at V and 6 bases at J, with 15 bases between the two ends. The CDR3 extends over 14 amino acids. Germline CDR1 and CDR2: SGHDT and YYEEEE. The CDR3 is CASSFRAGIVEQYV. CDR3 DNA sequence: TGTGCCAGCAGCTTTAGGGCAGGGATCGTCGAGCAGTACGTC.

The chain carries TRBV5-1 and TRBJ1-2; 9 positions agree with TRBD1. V was clipped by 0 bases and J by 6 bases; unmatched bases: 15. The length of the CDR3 is 18 residues. The germline V gene encodes CDR1 SGHRS and CDR2 YFSETQ. CDR3 sequence: CASSLAPGQGLSLNGYTF. The CDR3 DNA sequence: TGCGCCAGCAGCTTGGCACCGGGACAGGGTCTGTCTCTTAATGGCTACACCTTC.

This clone was picked up one time. The chain links TRBV5-6 to TRBJ1-5; a weak D match, TRBD1 (5 bases). The germline gives CDR1 SGHDT, CDR2 YYEEEE. V gave up 3 bases and J gave up 11 bases, with 33 bases separating them. This CDR3 comprises 19 residues. The CDR3 loop reads CASSWRTAGALGGEKSQHF. The CDR3 nucleotides read TGTGCCAGCAGCTGGCGGACGGCTGGGGCCCTGGGGGGTGAAAAGTCCCAGCATTTT.

V usage is TRBV6-1 and J usage is TRBJ1-1; D gene unclear. V lost 0 bases and J 6 bases, leaving 17 bases between the germline ends. Looked up from germline, CDR1 is MNHNS and CDR2 is SASEGT. The CDR3 consists of 16 residues. The CDR3 region has the DNA TGTGCCAGCAGTGAAGCGCCCTCGGACTTAGGAGCTGAAGCTTTCTTT. It yields the protein CASSEAPSDLGAEAFF.

V usage is TRBV12-3 or TRBV12-4 and J usage is TRBJ2-5; 9 positions agree with TRBD1. The CDR3 has 13 amino acids. After removal of 5 bases from V and 5 bases from J, the junction contained 3 bases not matched to a gene. CDR3 sequence: CASSGDRAETQYF. In DNA form, the CDR3 reads TGTGCCAGCAGTGGGGACAGGGCTGAGACCCAGTACTTC.

The gene calls are TRBV2 and TRBJ1-2; D is uncertain. The CDR3 runs 11 residues. Looked up from germline, CDR1 is SNHLY and CDR2 is FYNNEI. The V end was cut by 9 bases, the J end by 4 bases, with 9 bases between. CDR3 in amino acids: CARGGIYGYTF. Written as DNA, the CDR3 is TGTGCCAGGGGAGGAATCTATGGCTACACCTTC.

This clone was seen a single time. A junction end diverges from the germline sequence, so it may reflect a read error. V and J are TRBV30 and TRBJ1-1, with D possibly being TRBD1 (6 bases). This CDR3 is built from 9 residues. Germline V gene lookup returns CDR1 GTSNPN and CDR2 SVGIG (reference sequence). CDR3 sequence: CAWSVGGPF. The CDR3 region has the DNA TGTGCCTGGAGTGTAGGGGGTCCTTTT.

The J gene is TRBJ2-2, the V gene TRBV3-1 (or the pseudogene TRBV3-2); perhaps TRBD2 as D (6 bases). Germline CDR1 and CDR2: LGHDT and YNNKEL (reference sequence). There are 14 residues in the CDR3. The germline V and J ends were trimmed by 4 bases and 8 bases, with 14 bases remaining between them. CDR3 loop: CASSLRDSIGELFF. The CDR3 coding sequence is TGTGCCAGCAGCCTCCGGGACTCAATAGGGGAGCTGTTTTTT.

The chain carries TRBV19 and TRBJ2-2, with a weak D call TRBD2 (5 bases). Trimming removed 9 bases from V and 4 bases from J, with 18 bases in between. Germline values: CDR1 LNHDA, CDR2 SQIVND (reference sequence). This CDR3 contains 15 residues. The CDR3 DNA sequence: TGTGCCAGCCTCCCCGGTGCGGGCACCACCGGGGAGCTGTTTTTT. It is translated as CASLPGAGTTGELFF.

J is TRBJ1-5 and V is TRBV28; no reliable D call. Trimming stripped 3 bases from V and 7 bases from J, with 10 bases between. From germline, CDR1 is MDHEN and CDR2 SYDVKM. The CDR3 is 13 amino acids. The CDR3 region is CASSFMGRQPQHF. For the CDR3, the DNA is TGTGCCAGCAGTTTTATGGGCAGACAGCCCCAGCATTTT.